The 19 T cell receptor beta chains presented below share a single source sample, sequenced in a study of T cells in Graves' hyperthyroidism and ophthalmopathy. Amplified TCR beta CDR3 regions derived from RNA transcripts. The HTBI primer set was used in a first-round RT-PCR of the TCR CDR3. TCRdb processed the multiplex PCR reads anew with MiXCR; each CDR3 protein has one entry. This table holds 600,000 to 700,000 distinct CDR3 sequences, roughly 14% found once. Specimen: blood. The receptors were gathered from a woman aged 35 to 49 with Graves' ophthalmopathy.

There are a few counts of this clonotype. The CDR3 coding sequence is TGCAGTGCTAGAGGTCCCGGGAGGGCCCCAGATACGCAGTATTTT. Amino acid sequence: CSARGPGRAPDTQYF. The chain has TRBV20-1 and TRBJ2-3; TRBD2 aligns across 8 bases. From germline, CDR1 is DFQATT and CDR2 SNEGSKA (reference sequence). The CDR3 length is 15 residues. J gave up 4 bases and V 1 base, and 7 bases lay outside the gene matches.

This clonotype was detected only a few times. The rearrangement uses TRBV6-5 and TRBJ2-2, with unresolved D. Germline CDR1 and CDR2: MNHEY and SVGAGI. The V end was cut by 2 bases, the J end by 1 base, with 5 bases between. This CDR3 is built from 14 residues. CDR3 sequence reads: CASSYTGNTGELFF. CDR3 bases: TGTGCCAGCAGTTACACCGGGAACACCGGGGAGCTGTTTTTT.

The gene calls are TRBV12-3 or TRBV12-4 and TRBJ1-1, with D maybe TRBD1 (6 bases). V dropped 6 bases and J dropped 2 bases, with 16 bases sitting between them. The CDR3 extends over 15 amino acids. The CDR3 coding sequence is TGTGCCAGCAGCTCTCCAGGACAGAAAAACACTGAAGCTTTCTTT. Its protein is CASSSPGQKNTEAFF.

This clonotype appeared many times. The CDR3 sequence: CSARDTGFETQYF. CDR3 coding DNA: TGCAGTGCTAGAGATACGGGGTTTGAGACCCAGTACTTC. V is TRBV20-1 and J is TRBJ2-5; perhaps TRBD2 as D (5 bases). The CDR3 is 13 amino acids. Germline lookup yields CDR1 DFQATT and CDR2 SNEGSKA (reference sequence). The V end was cut by 0 bases, the J end by 5 bases, with 10 bases between.

This clonotype appeared a few times. At one of its ends the junction is not consistent with the germline gene, which may arise from a read error. The chain is built from TRBV3-1 and TRBJ1-5; unclear D gene. The CDR3 totals 13 residues. Germline V lookup: CDR1 LGHDT, CDR2 YNNKEL (reference sequence). This chain's CDR3 is CANSQGFEEPQHF. The CDR3 DNA follows: TGTGCCAACAGCCAAGGATTTGAGGAGCCCCAGCATTTT.

This clonotype was recorded only once. The chain has TRBV6-2 or TRBV6-3 and TRBJ1-1; the D gene is possibly TRBD1 (5 bases). Germline values: CDR1 MNHEY, CDR2 SVGEGT. The CDR3 runs to 13 residues. The germline V and J ends were trimmed by 2 bases and 10 bases, with 14 bases remaining between them. CDR3 DNA: TGTGCCAGCAGTTACAGAGTAGGGGCGGCAGCTTTCTTT. Protein: CASSYRVGAAAFF.

The V gene is TRBV19, the J gene TRBJ1-1; no definite D call. This CDR3 contains 13 residues. The V end lost 2 bases, the J end lost 12 bases, and 16 bases lay between the germline ends. From germline, CDR1 is LNHDA and CDR2 SQIVND (reference sequence). DNA of the CDR3: TGTGCCAGTAGTATATCGGTGACGGCGATCCCTTTCTTT. It translates to CASSISVTAIPFF.

The chain employs TRBV12-3 or TRBV12-4 and TRBJ1-2; D uncertain. V lost 6 bases, J lost 3 bases, and 11 bases lay in between. The CDR3 runs 13 residues. The CDR3, as DNA: TGTGCCAGCAGCCCCACGGTATACTATGGCTACACCTTC. This gives the protein CASSPTVYYGYTF.

This clonotype was recorded at least ten times. The gene calls are TRBV28 and TRBJ2-7; 11 bases map to TRBD1. The trim removed 10 bases at V and 6 bases at J, leaving 8 bases unmatched. The CDR3 runs to 13 residues. Germline CDR1 is MDHEN and CDR2 is SYDVKM. CDR3 amino acids: CATCGTGGSEQYF. CDR3 bases: TGTGCCACCTGTGGGACAGGGGGAAGCGAGCAGTACTTC.

This clonotype has a count of ten or more. V is TRBV12-3 or TRBV12-4 and J is TRBJ1-1; no clear D gene. V lost 5 bases to trimming and J lost 1 base, with 14 bases between them. CDR3 length equals 15 residues. The CDR3 region has the DNA TGTGCCAGCAGTGATATAGTAAAAACGAACACTGAAGCTTTCTTT. Translating gives CASSDIVKTNTEAFF.

This clonotype was seen repeatedly, ten times or more. The chain couples TRBV6-2 or TRBV6-3 to TRBJ1-1; D is possibly TRBD1 (5 bases). V was shortened by 2 bases and J by 0 bases, with 13 bases between the two germline ends. The germline V gene has CDR1 MNHEY and CDR2 SVGEGT. There are 16 residues in the CDR3. CDR3 DNA sequence: TGTGCCAGCAGTTACAGGGGCCTGGTAGTGAACACTGAAGCTTTCTTT. This translates into CASSYRGLVVNTEAFF.

Ten or more counts support this clonotype. This rearrangement joins TRBV12-3 or TRBV12-4 to TRBJ2-2; tentative D call: TRBD2 (7 bases). Trimming pared 6 bases from V and 5 bases from J, leaving 16 bases between. There are 15 residues in the CDR3. CDR3 region: CASRPPGGRTGELFF. The CDR3 DNA reads as TGTGCCAGCAGGCCCCCCGGGGGGCGGACCGGGGAGCTGTTTTTT.

CDR3 DNA sequence: TGTGCCACCTTGACTAGCGGTCCCGGGGAGCTGTTTTTT. Protein product: CATLTSGPGELFF. The chain recombines TRBV6-1 with TRBJ2-2; the match to TRBD2 covers 9 bases. V lost 10 bases and J lost 6; bases outside the gene matches: 6. This CDR3 spans 13 amino acids. CDR1 is MNHNS, CDR2 SASEGT, per germline.

The chain carries TRBV29-1 and TRBJ1-1; D is undetermined. The V end lost 5 bases, the J end lost 0 bases, and 10 bases lay between the germline ends. The V gene's germline CDR1 is SQVTM and CDR2 ANQGSEA. The CDR3 totals 13 residues. This chain's CDR3 is CSVLDLMNTEAFF. The DNA of the CDR3 is TGCAGCGTTCTAGACCTAATGAACACTGAAGCTTTCTTT.

The rearrangement joins TRBV7-2 to TRBJ2-5; weak D call: TRBD1 (6 bases). The CDR3 spans 14 residues. Germline-derived CDR1 and CDR2 are SGHTA and FQGNSA. Trimming cost V 2 bases and J 3 bases, with 10 bases left between them. In nucleotides, the CDR3 is TGTGCCAGCAGCTTATGGGCAGGGGAAGAGACCCAGTACTTC. It yields the protein CASSLWAGEETQYF.

At least ten counts were recorded for this clonotype. The chain employs TRBV19 and TRBJ1-6; 8 bases are a match to TRBD1. Germline V lookup: CDR1 LNHDA, CDR2 SQIVND (reference sequence). There are 14 residues in the CDR3. With 6 bases clipped from V and 8 bases from J, the junction kept 6 bases outside the gene matches. Written as DNA, the CDR3 is TGTGCCAGTAGGCGGACAGGGTCGGATTCACCCCTCCACTTT. Protein product: CASRRTGSDSPLHF.

This clonotype was recorded at least ten times. The genes are TRBV12-3 or TRBV12-4 and TRBJ1-2, with TRBD1 as a possible D gene (5 bases). The CDR3 has 13 residues. Trimming took off 4 bases at V and 8 bases at J, with 14 bases between the two ends. CDR3 DNA sequence: TGTGCCAGCAGTTCCGGGACCAACGGGGGCTACACCTTC. Protein sequence: CASSSGTNGGYTF.

This clonotype was picked up many times. The rearrangement links TRBV6-2 or TRBV6-3 to TRBJ2-6, with TRBD1 matching over 7 bases. Germline CDR1 MNHEY, CDR2 SVGEGT. This CDR3 region has 16 residues. Trimming removed 8 bases from V and 0 bases from J; junction bases left unmatched: 7. Written as DNA, the CDR3 is TGTGCCAGCCGGGACAGTCAAAGCTCTGGGGCCAACGTCCTGACTTTC. It encodes CASRDSQSSGANVLTF.

Note on this clonotype: A much larger clone sits a single nucleotide away, making a read error possible. The V gene is TRBV6-5, the J gene TRBJ1-1; tentatively, D is TRBD1 (5 bases). Germline V gives CDR1 MNHEY, CDR2 SVGAGI. The CDR3 covers 13 residues. CDR3 protein: CASSFDSHTEGFF. The CDR3, as DNA: TGTGCCAGCAGTTTTGACAGTCACACTGAAGGTTTCTTT.